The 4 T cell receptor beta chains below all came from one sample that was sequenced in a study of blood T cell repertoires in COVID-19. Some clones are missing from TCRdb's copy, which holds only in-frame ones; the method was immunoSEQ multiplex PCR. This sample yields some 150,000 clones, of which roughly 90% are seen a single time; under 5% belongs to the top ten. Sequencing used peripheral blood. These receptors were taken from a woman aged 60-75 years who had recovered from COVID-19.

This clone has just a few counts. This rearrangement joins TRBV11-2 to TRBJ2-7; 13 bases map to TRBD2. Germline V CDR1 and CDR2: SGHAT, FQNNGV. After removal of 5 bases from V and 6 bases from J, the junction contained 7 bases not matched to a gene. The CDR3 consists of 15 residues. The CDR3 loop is CASSRLAGGVGEQYF. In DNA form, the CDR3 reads TGTGCCAGCAGCCGACTAGCGGGGGGAGTGGGCGAGCAGTACTTC.

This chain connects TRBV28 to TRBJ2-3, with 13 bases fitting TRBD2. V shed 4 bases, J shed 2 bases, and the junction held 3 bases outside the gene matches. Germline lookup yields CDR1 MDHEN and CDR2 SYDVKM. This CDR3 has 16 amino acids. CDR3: CASSSGLAGHTDTQYF. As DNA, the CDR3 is TGTGCCAGCAGTTCGGGACTAGCGGGACACACAGATACGCAGTATTTT.

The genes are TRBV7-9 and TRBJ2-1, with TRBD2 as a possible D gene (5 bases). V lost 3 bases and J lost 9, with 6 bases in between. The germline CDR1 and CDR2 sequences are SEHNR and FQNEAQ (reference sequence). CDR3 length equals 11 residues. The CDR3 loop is CASSFAGEQFF. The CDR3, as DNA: TGTGCCAGCAGCTTTGCGGGTGAGCAGTTCTTC.

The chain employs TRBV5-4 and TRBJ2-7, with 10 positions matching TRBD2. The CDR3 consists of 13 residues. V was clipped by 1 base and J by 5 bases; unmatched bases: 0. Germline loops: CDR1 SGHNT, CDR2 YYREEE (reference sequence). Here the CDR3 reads CASSLLAGDEQYF. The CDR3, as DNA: TGTGCCAGCAGCTTGCTAGCGGGGGACGAGCAGTACTTC.